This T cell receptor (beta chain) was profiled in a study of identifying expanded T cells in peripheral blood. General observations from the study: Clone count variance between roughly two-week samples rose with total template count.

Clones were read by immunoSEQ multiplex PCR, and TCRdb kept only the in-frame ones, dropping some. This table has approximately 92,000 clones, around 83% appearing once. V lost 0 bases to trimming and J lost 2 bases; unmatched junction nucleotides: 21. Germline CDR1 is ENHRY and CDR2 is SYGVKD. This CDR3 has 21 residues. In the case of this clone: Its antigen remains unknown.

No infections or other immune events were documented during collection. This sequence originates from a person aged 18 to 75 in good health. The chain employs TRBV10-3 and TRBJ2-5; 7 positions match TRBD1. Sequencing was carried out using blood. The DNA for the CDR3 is TGTGCCATCAGTGAGTCGGACGCTTCTGCCTACAGACAGGGAGTTCAAGAGACCCAGTACTTC. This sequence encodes CAISESDASAYRQGVQETQYF.